The 21 T cell receptor beta chains presented below share a single source sample, sequenced in a study of T cells in Graves' hyperthyroidism and ophthalmopathy. RNA transcripts yielded amplified TCR beta CDR3 regions. First-round RT-PCR with HTBI primers amplified the TCR CDR3 region. TCRdb recomputed calls from the multiplex PCR reads with MiXCR, one row per CDR3 protein. This sample yields over 700,000 distinct CDR3 sequences, of which under 45% are seen a single time; around 30% belongs to the top ten. Sequenced material: blood. Receptors originate from a woman in her forties with Graves' hyperthyroidism.

This clonotype was counted only a few times. The CDR3 nucleotides are TGTGCCAGCAGTTCACAGGGACCGCATCAGCCCCAGCATTTT. Its translation is CASSSQGPHQPQHF. The chain carries TRBV12-3 or TRBV12-4 and TRBJ1-5; D is perhaps TRBD1 (6 bases). This CDR3 contains 14 residues. Trimming pared 4 bases from V and 5 bases from J, leaving 12 bases between.

The genes are TRBV6-5 and TRBJ1-6; maybe TRBD1 (5 bases). The CDR3 consists of 15 residues. The ends were cut back, 4 bases at V and 7 bases at J, with 14 bases in the middle. Germline V lookup: CDR1 MNHEY, CDR2 SVGAGI. CDR3 residues: CASSLKPGSNSPLHF. The CDR3 nucleotides read TGTGCCAGCAGTTTAAAACCAGGGTCGAATTCACCCCTCCACTTT.

This chain joins TRBV13 and TRBJ1-1, with 8 bases fitting TRBD1. The CDR3 sequence is 15 residues long. Per germline, CDR1 PRHDT and CDR2 FYEKMQ (reference sequence). V lost 5 bases and J lost 6; bases outside the gene matches: 11. CDR3 residues: CASSPLRGRGSEAFF. The DNA of the CDR3 is TGTGCCAGCAGCCCTCTCAGGGGGCGAGGATCTGAAGCTTTCTTT.

This rearrangement joins TRBV12-3 or TRBV12-4 to TRBJ1-5; TRBD1 might be the D (6 bases). V lost 7 bases to trimming and J lost 2 bases, with 18 bases between them. The CDR3 is 16 amino acids. CDR3: CASTPRGGVGNQPQHF. In DNA, the CDR3 is TGTGCCAGCACTCCCAGGGGAGGTGTTGGCAATCAGCCCCAGCATTTT.

This clonotype turned up a few times. The chain is built from TRBV20-1 and TRBJ1-2; the match to TRBD1 covers 10 bases. The CDR3 runs 14 residues. V shed 3 bases and J 8 bases; nucleotides not matched to a gene: 9. Germline V CDR1 and CDR2: DFQATT, SNEGSKA (reference sequence). The CDR3 loop reads CSASSGDRGSGYTF. For the CDR3, the DNA is TGCAGTGCTAGCTCAGGGGACAGGGGATCCGGCTACACCTTC.

The chain carries TRBV7-2 and TRBJ2-7; the D gene is possibly TRBD2 (6 bases). V was shortened by 5 bases and J by 7 bases, with 12 bases between the two germline ends. The CDR3 length is 12 residues. Looked up from germline, CDR1 is SGHTA and CDR2 is FQGNSA. As DNA, the CDR3 is TGTGCCAGCAGCCCGACGGCGGGAGAGCAGTACTTC. Its translation: CASSPTAGEQYF.

This clonotype was seen only a few times. CDR3 amino acids: CSVGASTGGVTGELFF. The CDR3 nucleotides are TGCAGCGTCGGCGCCTCAACAGGGGGAGTCACCGGGGAGCTGTTTTTT. The rearrangement uses TRBV29-1 and TRBJ2-2; 8 bases agree with TRBD1. V dropped 6 bases and J dropped 4; count of bases not matched to a gene: 13. The CDR3 is 16 amino acids. Germline V gene data show CDR1 as SQVTM and CDR2 as ANQGSEA.

Ten or more counts support this clonotype. CDR3 coding DNA: TGCAGTGCTAGATGGACAGGGAACTATGGCTACACCTTC. Protein: CSARWTGNYGYTF. This rearrangement joins TRBV20-1 to TRBJ1-2; the match to TRBD1 covers 8 bases. Germline loops: CDR1 DFQATT, CDR2 SNEGSKA (reference sequence). This CDR3 is built from 13 residues. Germline trimming cut 2 bases from V and 2 bases from J; bases unmatched to any gene: 1.

The genes are TRBV7-3 and TRBJ2-7, with 7 bases fitting TRBD1. CDR1 and CDR2 from the germline V gene are SGHTA and FQGTGA. The J segment lost 2 bases and the V segment lost 9 bases, leaving 10 bases of the junction unmatched. The CDR3 is made up of 14 amino acids. The CDR3, as DNA: TGTGCCAGTATGAGGGCCGACAGGGCCTACGAGCAGTACTTC. Its translation: CASMRADRAYEQYF.

The chain couples TRBV20-1 to TRBJ2-7, with D possibly being TRBD2 (6 bases). The germline V and J ends were trimmed by 1 base and 3 bases, with 13 bases remaining between them. CDR3 length: 14 amino acids. Per germline, CDR1 DFQATT and CDR2 SNEGSKA (reference sequence). This CDR3 is CSARGGGPFYEQYF. CDR3 nucleotide sequence: TGCAGTGCTAGAGGGGGAGGACCGTTCTACGAGCAGTACTTC.

This clonotype was seen ten or more times. V is TRBV12-3 or TRBV12-4 and J is TRBJ1-3, with D unclear. V lost 6 bases and J lost 2, with 8 bases in between. This CDR3 is built from 13 residues. This CDR3 is CASRPGPGNTIYF. The CDR3, as DNA: TGTGCCAGCAGGCCAGGTCCTGGAAACACCATATATTTT.

This clonotype has a single count. The genes are TRBV24-1 and TRBJ2-3, with a weak D call TRBD2 (5 bases). This CDR3 has 15 amino acids. Germline lookup yields CDR1 KGHDR and CDR2 SFDVKD. V lost 4 bases, J lost 1 base, and 11 bases lay in between. The CDR3 here is CATSDAGSGTDTQYF. CDR3 nucleotides: TGTGCCACCAGTGACGCGGGTTCGGGCACAGATACGCAGTATTTT.

V usage is TRBV11-2 and J usage is TRBJ1-2, with a weak D call TRBD1 (6 bases). Per germline, CDR1 SGHAT and CDR2 FQNNGV. The CDR3 is 14 amino acids. Trimming cost V 2 bases and J 7 bases, with 14 bases left between them. The CDR3 region is CASSLSTTGLGYTF. CDR3 coding DNA: TGTGCCAGCAGCTTATCAACGACAGGTCTTGGCTACACCTTC.

This clonotype was recorded a few times. This rearrangement joins TRBV6-6 to TRBJ2-7, with D perhaps TRBD1 (6 bases). Trimming removed 5 bases at V and 5 bases at J, with 13 bases between. CDR1 MNHNY and CDR2 SVGAGI come from the germline V gene (reference sequence). The CDR3 is 13 amino acids. CDR3 in amino acids: CASSLVGADEQYF. In DNA, the CDR3 is TGTGCCAGCAGTCTCGTGGGGGCGGACGAGCAGTACTTC.

Regarding this clonotype: Germline and junction disagree at one end, which may indicate a read error. The J gene is TRBJ2-6, the V gene TRBV6-4; the D gene is possibly TRBD2 (6 bases). This CDR3 contains 15 residues. Germline-derived CDR1 and CDR2 are MRHNA and SNTAGT. The CDR3 is CASRDSGTGADVLTF. CDR3 bases: TGTGCCAGCAGAGACTCCGGGACTGGGGCCGACGTCCTGACTTTC.

The chain has TRBV9 and TRBJ1-6; TRBD1 aligns across 7 bases. This CDR3 spans 14 amino acids. With 7 bases clipped from V and 7 bases from J, the junction kept 8 bases outside the gene matches. In germline, CDR1 is SGDLS, CDR2 YYNGEE. CDR3 in amino acids: CASGPGGENSPLHF. CDR3 nucleotides: TGTGCCAGCGGCCCAGGGGGGGAGAATTCACCCCTCCACTTT. The full variable domain, rest sourced from reference TRBV9 and TRBJ1-6, is DSGVTQTPKHLITATGQRVTLRCSPRSGDLSVYWYQQSLDQGLQFLIQYYNGEERAKGNILERFSAQQFPDLHSELNLSSLELGDSALYFCASGPGGENSPLHFGNGTRLTVT.

In this sample, this clonotype turned up many times. The chain couples TRBV19 to TRBJ1-3; D call uncertain. The CDR3 consists of 14 residues. Per germline, CDR1 LNHDA and CDR2 SQIVND (reference sequence). V was clipped by 6 bases and J by 0 bases, with 9 bases between them. The CDR3: CASSEISSGNTIYF. In DNA, the CDR3 is TGTGCCAGTAGCGAGATATCCTCTGGAAACACCATATATTTT.

The chain is built from TRBV7-2 and TRBJ1-4; tentative D call: TRBD1 (5 bases). Trimming pared 5 bases from V and 8 bases from J, leaving 21 bases between. CDR3 length: 16 amino acids. Germline CDR1 is SGHTA and CDR2 is FQGNSA. The CDR3 DNA is TGTGCCAGCAGCCCCGGGGGGTACCCCTTGGGGGAAAAACTGTTTTTT. It translates to CASSPGGYPLGEKLFF.

This clonotype came up many times. This rearrangement joins TRBV6-5 to TRBJ2-6; D is unclear. The CDR3 length is 15 residues. Germline V gene data show CDR1 as MNHEY and CDR2 as SVGAGI. Trimming cost V 6 bases and J 2 bases, with 11 bases left between them. The CDR3 loop reads CASSSQGAGANVLTF. CDR3 nucleotides: TGTGCCAGCAGCTCCCAAGGCGCTGGGGCCAACGTCCTGACTTTC.

This clonotype has at least ten counts. J is TRBJ2-5 and V is TRBV6-5; 8 bases agree with TRBD1. From germline, CDR1 is MNHEY and CDR2 SVGAGI. Germline trimming cut 4 bases from V and 5 bases from J; bases unmatched to any gene: 6. The CDR3 length is 14 residues. CDR3 region: CASSSTGVLETQYF. DNA of the CDR3: TGTGCCAGCAGTTCGACAGGGGTGTTGGAGACCCAGTACTTC.

This clonotype has more than one count but fewer than ten. V usage is TRBV6-2 or TRBV6-3 and J usage is TRBJ1-1; D is unclear. This CDR3 is built from 13 residues. Deletions cut 2 bases from V and 11 bases from J, with 15 bases between. Germline-derived CDR1 and CDR2 are MNHEY and SVGEGT. CDR3 in amino acids: CASSYRASGVAFF. The CDR3 region has the DNA TGTGCCAGCAGTTACCGAGCCTCCGGTGTCGCTTTCTTT.